Listed below are T cell receptor beta chains from one sample, sequenced in a study of T-cell memory formation after mild COVID-19. TCRdb called the 5' RACE reads again in MiXCR, with one record for every CDR3 protein. This sample has approximately 450,000 distinct CDR3 sequences, with 15% to 20% found just once. The sequenced sample was PBMCs or a T cell subset sorted from them (not recorded which). The receptors originated from an adult woman who had mild COVID-19 (a few samples of this study predate the infection). Cell type and time point are not known. CDR3s include the opening cysteine and the closing phenylalanine or tryptophan. The order of the fields is D gene, V gene, clone size, J gene, CDR3 DNA, CDR3 protein. A D gene is named only where the DNA matches it firmly. Clone size, where shown, is once, few, many, or a class for clones that have expanded.

>TRBD1|TRBV29-1|few|TRBJ2-7
TGCAGCGTTGGCCGGGACAGGGTCTACGAGCAGTACTTC
CSVGRDRVYEQYF
>NA|TRBV5-1|NA|TRBJ1-4
TGCGCCAGCAGCTTGGGCCCGACAGCCGCCCTAGAAAAACTGTTTTTT
CASSLGPTAALEKLFF
>NA|TRBV20-1|NA|TRBJ1-5
TGCAGTGCTAGATCCGGGTTGCAGCCCCAGCATTTT
CSARSGLQPQHF
>NA|TRBV20-1|NA|TRBJ2-7
TGCAGTGCCGTAAGATCCCTCGAGCAGTACTTC
CSAVRSLEQYF
>TRBD1|TRBV7-9|NA|TRBJ2-1
TGTGCCAGCAGCCATCGCCGGGACAGGGTACTAGAGCAGTTCTTC
CASSHRRDRVLEQFF
>TRBD2|TRBV4-3|few|TRBJ2-7
TGCGCCAGCAGCCATAGACTAGCGGGCTCCTACGAGCAGTACTTC
CASSHRLAGSYEQYF
>NA|TRBV30|NA|TRBJ2-7
TGTGCCTGGAGTCGGGACGCCTACGAGCAGTACTTC
CAWSRDAYEQYF
>NA|TRBV24-1|few|TRBJ2-1
TGTGCCACCAGTGATATTGGGGGTAACTCCTACAATGAGCAGTTCTTC
CATSDIGGNSYNEQFF
>NA|TRBV6-5|few|TRBJ2-2
NA
CASGETPGSCFF
>NA|TRBV7-3|NA|TRBJ2-2
TGTGCCAGCAGCGCCCTTGGATTGAACACCGGGGAGCTGTTTTTT
CASSALGLNTGELFF
>NA|TRBV19|NA|TRBJ1-5
TGTGCCAGTAGTATACCTCGCGGGGGGGCCGATCAGCCCCAGCATTTT
CASSIPRGGADQPQHF
>TRBD1|TRBV12-3/TRBV12-4|NA|TRBJ1-1
TGTGCCAGCAGTTTAGGAGGGGGCTGGGGCACTGAAGCTTTCTTT
CASSLGGGWGTEAFF
>TRBD2|TRBV29-1|NA|TRBJ2-1
TGCAGCGTTGTTAGGACTAGGGGAAGGAATGAGCAGTTCTTC
CSVVRTRGRNEQFF
>NA|TRBV29-1|NA|TRBJ1-2
TGCAGCGTTGAAGCGGGATTTTGGGGCTACACCTTC
CSVEAGFWGYTF
>NA|TRBV2|NA|TRBJ1-1
TGTGCCAGCAAACGACCAGAAGCCCAGAACACTGAAGCTTTCTTT
CASKRPEAQNTEAFF
>TRBD2|TRBV20-1|NA|TRBJ2-3
TGCAGTGCTAGAGATGGTACTAGCGACGTGGCAGATACGCAGTATTTT
CSARDGTSDVADTQYF
>NA|TRBV7-2|many|TRBJ2-5
TGTGCCAGCAGCTTAGGCACGGGAGCGGAGACCCAGTACTTC
CASSLGTGAETQYF
>TRBD2|TRBV12-3/TRBV12-4|few|TRBJ2-2
TGTGCCAGCAGCCTCGGGCGGGGGGCCAACACCGGGGAGCTGTTTTTT
CASSLGRGANTGELFF
>NA|TRBV9|few|TRBJ2-2
TGTGCCAGCAGCTCTACGGCAGGGTACACCGGGGAGCTGTTTTTT
CASSSTAGYTGELFF
>TRBD2|TRBV10-2|NA|TRBJ2-7
TGCGCCAGCAGTGAGTCGAGTCTAGCGGGAGTCCACGAGCAGTACTTC
CASSESSLAGVHEQYF
>NA|TRBV7-6|NA|TRBJ2-1
TGTGCCAGCAGCTTAGGAGTCAGGGGACCTAGCTGGGATGAGCAGTTCTTC
CASSLGVRGPSWDEQFF
>NA|TRBV24-1|NA|TRBJ2-1
TGTGCCACCAGTGATTTGAGGGGGGGAAATCGAAATGAGCAGTTCTTC
CATSDLRGGNRNEQFF
>NA|TRBV4-2|NA|TRBJ2-1
TGTGCCAGCAGCCAAGATGGAGATACAGGTAACAATGAGCAGTTCTTC
CASSQDGDTGNNEQFF
>TRBD1|TRBV5-1|few|TRBJ2-3
TGCGCCAGCAGTTGGGGACAGGCCCCAGATACGCAGTATTTT
CASSWGQAPDTQYF
>TRBD1|TRBV7-9|NA|TRBJ1-2
TGTGCCAGCAGCTACCCCGGGACAGGGTCTTGGGGCTACACCTTC
CASSYPGTGSWGYTF
>NA|TRBV10-3|NA|TRBJ2-1
TGTGCCATCAGTGAGTCAGGGGCCCTGCTAGAAACACGTGAGAATGAGCAGTTCTTC
CAISESGALLETRENEQFF
>TRBD1|TRBV5-1|many|TRBJ2-7
TGCGCCAGCAGCCCGGACAGGCCCTACGAGCAGTACTTC
CASSPDRPYEQYF
>NA|TRBV7-9|NA|TRBJ1-1
TGTGCCAGCAGTTCCACAGGGAGGAGGAACACTGAAGCTTTCTTT
CASSSTGRRNTEAFF
>TRBD1|TRBV3-1|few|TRBJ2-4
TGTGCCAGCAGCCGCGCCGGGACAGATAAAAACATTCAGTACTTC
CASSRAGTDKNIQYF
>NA|TRBV27|NA|TRBJ2-7
TGTGCCAGCAGGGGGTTGGGCGGGTCCCACGAGCAGTACTTC
CASRGLGGSHEQYF
>NA|TRBV4-2|few|TRBJ1-3
TGTGCCAGCAGCCAAGAAATAGGGGCCGGAAACACCATATATTTT
CASSQEIGAGNTIYF
>NA|TRBV5-1|few|TRBJ1-1
TGCGCCAGCAGCTTGGCGGCGAGGAACACTGAAGCTTTCTTT
CASSLAARNTEAFF
>TRBD1|TRBV19|NA|TRBJ1-4
TGTGCCAGCGGGACAGGGCGAGGAGAAAAACTGTTTTTT
CASGTGRGEKLFF
>NA|TRBV6-1|NA|TRBJ2-1
TGTGCCAGCAGTTGGGAGGGGGGCTACAATGAGCAGTTCTTC
CASSWEGGYNEQFF
>TRBD1|TRBV5-4|NA|TRBJ2-7
TGTGCCAGCAGCTGGGACAGGGGGCTGTACGAGCAGTACTTC
CASSWDRGLYEQYF
>TRBD2|TRBV4-2|NA|TRBJ2-1
TGTGCCAGCAGCCAAGATACTAGCGGGAGGGCGTATGAGCAGTTCTTC
CASSQDTSGRAYEQFF
>NA|TRBV20-1|NA|TRBJ1-5
TGCAGTGCTAGATCCCCCGCGAGAGGCAATCAGCCCCAGCATTTT
CSARSPARGNQPQHF
>TRBD2|TRBV11-2|few|TRBJ2-7
TGTGCCAGCAGCTTAGGCGGGAGGGCGGGCGAGCAGTACTTC
CASSLGGRAGEQYF
>TRBD1|TRBV6-1|few|TRBJ1-6
TGTGCCAGCAGTGAATTATGGTCAGGGGGCGAGAATTCACCCCTCCACTTT
CASSELWSGGENSPLHF
>NA|TRBV12-3/TRBV12-4|NA|TRBJ1-5
TGTGCCAGCAGCGGACAGCAGAATCAGCCCCAGCATTTT
CASSGQQNQPQHF
>NA|TRBV29-1|NA|TRBJ2-4
TGCAGCGGACGCCAAGCGGGTAAAAACATTCAGTACTTC
CSGRQAGKNIQYF
>NA|TRBV30|NA|TRBJ1-6
TGTGCCTGGAGTGTGAATTCACCCCTCCACTTT
CAWSVNSPLHF
>NA|TRBV12-3/TRBV12-4|NA|TRBJ1-2
TGTGCCAGCAGTTTCGGAGAGGGCTATGGCTACACCTTC
CASSFGEGYGYTF
>TRBD2|TRBV12-3/TRBV12-4|few|TRBJ2-2
TGTGCCAGCAGTTTGACTAGCGTGGGCACCGGGGAGCTGTTTTTT
CASSLTSVGTGELFF
>NA|TRBV15|few|TRBJ1-5
TGTGCCACCCCCGAAGGGGAGGGCAATCAGCCCCAGCATTTT
CATPEGEGNQPQHF
>NA|TRBV7-9|few|TRBJ1-1
TGTGCCAGCAGCTTATGGGCCGAGAACACTGAAGCTTTCTTT
CASSLWAENTEAFF
>NA|TRBV29-1|few|TRBJ2-1
TGCAGCGTTGACAGGGGCGAGCAGTTCTTC
CSVDRGEQFF
>TRBD2|TRBV2|few|TRBJ2-3
TGTGCCAGCAGTATCTGGACTAGCGGGGGCACAGATACGCAGTATTTT
CASSIWTSGGTDTQYF
>NA|TRBV20-1|many|TRBJ2-7
TGCAGTGCTCTTCGGAATGGTGGATCGAAAGAGCAGTACTTC
CSALRNGGSKEQYF
>TRBD2|TRBV20-1|NA|TRBJ2-7
TGCAGTGCGGATGGCGGGAGGGCTGCTCGGGGGTCCTCCTACGAGCAGTACTTC
CSADGGRAARGSSYEQYF
>NA|TRBV6-1|NA|TRBJ2-2
TGTGCCAGCAGTGAATATCCCGGGACGAACACCGGGGAGCTGTTTTTT
CASSEYPGTNTGELFF
>TRBD2|TRBV6-5|few|TRBJ2-3
TGTGCCAGCTGTCCGGATCAAGCGGGGGGCCCAGATACGCAGTATTTT
CASCPDQAGGPDTQYF
>NA|TRBV10-3|NA|TRBJ2-3
TGTGCCACCAGAAGGGGCGGGGTTAGCACAGATACGCAGTATTTT
CATRRGGVSTDTQYF
>TRBD2|TRBV7-2|NA|TRBJ2-1
TGTGCCAGCACCCGGGACTACAGCTCCTACAATGAGCAGTTCTTC
CASTRDYSSYNEQFF